This entry lists 31 T cell receptor beta chains sequenced from one sample in a study of Ad26.COV2.S vaccination and SARS-CoV-2 variants. Profiling relied on immunoSEQ multiplex PCR, and the TCRdb table lists in-frame clones only, not all of them. Of around 500,000 clones detected, roughly nine tenths appear once; the ten largest clones hold under 2%. Sample treatment: some 20 received Ad26.COV2.S at low or high dose, single or two shots; several received placebo; per-sample allocation not given. Material that was analyzed had been drawn on day 63 after the first vaccine or placebo injection. Sequenced here: peripheral blood, sampled in a trial of Ad26.COV2.S vaccine versus placebo. These TCRs come from a person aged 18-65 years who received the Ad26.COV2.S COVID-19 vaccine or a placebo.

The gene calls are TRBV2 and TRBJ1-4, with D unclear. CDR3 length equals 11 residues. Germline V gives CDR1 SNHLY, CDR2 FYNNEI. V was pared by 1 base and J by 10 bases, with 4 bases between. CDR3 loop: CASSEGGKLFF. DNA for the CDR3: TGTGCCAGCAGTGAAGGGGGAAAACTGTTTTTT.

The J gene is TRBJ1-3, the V gene TRBV7-9; D gene ambiguous. Trimming cost V 5 bases and J 3 bases, with 8 bases left between them. The CDR3 covers 13 residues. Germline CDR1 is SEHNR and CDR2 is FQNEAQ (reference sequence). The CDR3 reads CASSRDLGNTIYF. The CDR3 DNA sequence: TGTGCCAGCAGCAGAGACCTTGGAAACACCATATATTTT.

The CDR3 here is CASSQQKGTGRETQYF. The CDR3 bases are TGCGCCAGCAGCCAACAAAAGGGGACAGGGAGAGAGACCCAGTACTTC. The rearrangement links TRBV4-1 to TRBJ2-5; 9 bases align to TRBD1. Germline trimming cut 2 bases from V and 4 bases from J; bases unmatched to any gene: 8. The germline gives CDR1 MGHRA, CDR2 YSYEKL. This CDR3 is built from 16 residues.

This chain connects TRBV5-1 to TRBJ1-1, with D possibly being TRBD1 (6 bases). The CDR3 loop spans 16 amino acids. The germline V and J ends were trimmed by 0 bases and 1 base, with 13 bases remaining between them. CDR1 and CDR2 from the germline V gene are SGHRS and YFSETQ. This chain's CDR3 is CASSLAGAVWNTEAFF. The DNA for the CDR3 is TGCGCCAGCAGCTTGGCGGGGGCTGTTTGGAACACTGAAGCTTTCTTT.

The chain uses TRBV27 and TRBJ2-3; 9 positions agree with TRBD2. V trimming: 6 bases; J trimming: 1 base; junction bases outside the gene matches: 5. The germline CDR1 and CDR2 sequences are MNHEY and SMNVEV (reference sequence). The CDR3 runs to 15 residues. The chain's CDR3 is CASRQRTSGTDTQYF. CDR3 in DNA: TGTGCCAGCAGACAGAGGACTAGCGGCACAGATACGCAGTATTTT.

The V and J genes are TRBV5-1 and TRBJ1-4; D may be TRBD1 (6 bases). CDR1 and CDR2 from the germline V gene are SGHRS and YFSETQ. Trimming stripped 7 bases from V and 7 bases from J, with 17 bases between. This CDR3 has 14 amino acids. CDR3 residues: CASGRTGIREKLFF. In nucleotides, the CDR3 is TGCGCCAGCGGTCGTACAGGGATTCGTGAAAAACTGTTTTTT.

The chain employs TRBV11-2 and TRBJ1-1, with 7 bases matching TRBD1. Germline loops: CDR1 SGHAT, CDR2 FQNNGV. This CDR3 is 15 amino acids long. V dropped 3 bases and J dropped 2; count of bases not matched to a gene: 6. CDR3 loop: CASSFSTGTNTEAFF. The CDR3 bases are TGTGCCAGCAGCTTTTCGACAGGGACCAACACTGAAGCTTTCTTT.

J is TRBJ2-7 and V is TRBV7-8; D unclear. The CDR3 contains 12 residues. Looked up from germline, CDR1 is SGHVS and CDR2 is FQNEAQ. Trimming took 2 bases from V and 2 from J, leaving 4 bases between them. DNA of the CDR3: TGTGCCAGCAGCTTAAGGGCCTACGAGCAGTACTTC. This codes for CASSLRAYEQYF.

The count of this clone is one. The V gene is TRBV7-2, the J gene TRBJ2-3; D may be TRBD1 (6 bases). Germline V gives CDR1 SGHTA, CDR2 FQGNSA. The ends were cut back, 4 bases at V and 6 bases at J, with 14 bases in the middle. This CDR3 region has 14 residues. DNA for the CDR3: TGTGCCAGCAGCTCTAATGGACAGTGGGATACGCAGTATTTT. This encodes CASSSNGQWDTQYF.

The genes are TRBV7-2 and TRBJ2-1; D is unresolved. This CDR3 contains 14 residues. Deletions cut 4 bases from V and 1 base from J, with 8 bases between. Germline V gives CDR1 SGHTA, CDR2 FQGNSA. CDR3: CASSSYGSYNEQFF. The CDR3 region has the DNA TGTGCCAGCAGCTCATATGGGTCCTACAATGAGCAGTTCTTC.

The rearrangement uses TRBV3-1 (or the pseudogene TRBV3-2) and TRBJ2-3; unclear D gene. The germline V and J ends were trimmed by 1 base and 0 bases, with 8 bases remaining between them. Per the germline V gene, CDR1 is LGHDT and CDR2 is YNNKEL (reference sequence). The CDR3 covers 15 residues. The CDR3 nucleotides read TGTGCCAGCAGCCAAGTATGGCCCAGCACAGATACGCAGTATTTT. Translation gives CASSQVWPSTDTQYF.

This chain links TRBV3-1 (or the pseudogene TRBV3-2) with TRBJ1-4; TRBD1 is a possible D gene (5 bases). The length of the CDR3 is 15 residues. The germline V gene encodes CDR1 LGHDT and CDR2 YNNKEL (reference sequence). The V and J ends lost 4 bases and 8 bases respectively, with 17 bases between them. This chain's CDR3 is CASSRRTGRPEKLFF. The DNA of the CDR3 is TGTGCCAGCAGCCGGAGAACGGGACGCCCGGAAAAACTGTTTTTT.

Remarks on this clone: Other nucleotide sequences from this sample produce the same CDR3. The chain carries TRBV9 and TRBJ2-1; 13 bases are shared with TRBD2. The CDR3 spans 14 residues. J lost 6 bases, V lost 3 bases, and 0 bases had no gene match. CDR1 and CDR2 (germline): SGDLS, YYNGEE. CDR3 protein: CASSGTSGSNEQFF. CDR3 in DNA: TGTGCCAGCAGCGGGACTAGCGGGAGCAATGAGCAGTTCTTC.

The gene calls are TRBV6-5 and TRBJ2-5; D call uncertain. The CDR3 consists of 13 residues. CDR1 is MNHEY and CDR2 is SVGAGI in the germline V gene. V lost 7 bases to trimming and J lost 2 bases, with 11 bases between them. The CDR3 reads CASNLGPQETQYF. CDR3 coding DNA: TGTGCCAGCAACCTCGGGCCTCAAGAGACCCAGTACTTC.

The chain is built from TRBV28 and TRBJ2-3; D perhaps matches TRBD2 (5 bases). Trimming shortened V by 6 bases and J by 0 bases, and 7 bases separated the two germline ends. This CDR3 comprises 13 residues. Germline V gene sequence: CDR1 MDHEN, CDR2 SYDVKM. CDR3 residues: CASRSGSTDTQYF. The CDR3 DNA reads as TGTGCCAGCAGGAGCGGTAGCACAGATACGCAGTATTTT.

The CDR3 is CAWDRGTAGTDTQYF. The DNA for the CDR3 is TGTGCCTGGGACAGAGGAACCGCTGGCACAGATACGCAGTATTTT. The genes are TRBV30 and TRBJ2-3; perhaps TRBD1 as D (5 bases). The V gene's germline CDR1 is GTSNPN and CDR2 SVGIG (reference sequence). V lost 5 bases, J lost 1 base, and 16 bases lay in between. The CDR3 has 15 residues.

This chain joins TRBV7-6 and TRBJ2-5, with D unresolved. The CDR3 has 13 amino acids. From germline, CDR1 is SGHVS and CDR2 FNYEAQ. V lost 5 bases, J lost 3 bases, and 10 bases lay in between. CDR3 nucleotides: TGTGCCAGCAGCCCTGGGGTAAAAGAGACCCAGTACTTC. Translated: CASSPGVKETQYF. Using reference TRBV7-6 and TRBJ2-5 for the parts outside the CDR3, the full variable domain is GAGVSQSPRYKVTKRGQDVALRCDPISGHVSLYWYRQALGQGPEFLTYFNYEAQQDKSGLPNDRFSAERPEGSISTLTIQRTEQRDSAMYRCASSPGVKETQYFGPGTRLLVL.

This chain links TRBV9 with TRBJ2-5; D possibly corresponds to TRBD1 (6 bases). The germline V gene encodes CDR1 SGDLS and CDR2 YYNGEE. The CDR3 sequence is 15 residues long. V dropped 0 bases and J dropped 2 bases, with 11 bases sitting between them. Here the CDR3 DNA reads TGTGCCAGCAGCGTAGGAGGGGGACGACAAGAGACCCAGTACTTC. This codes for CASSVGGGRQETQYF.

The chain carries TRBV6-4 and TRBJ1-2; 11 bases map to TRBD1. CDR3 length: 17 amino acids. Germline V CDR1 and CDR2: MRHNA, SNTAGT. V shed 6 bases and J 0 bases; nucleotides not matched to a gene: 9. The CDR3 loop reads CASRVGQGARSNYGYTF. CDR3 nucleotide sequence: TGTGCCAGCAGAGTAGGACAGGGGGCGCGATCTAACTATGGCTACACCTTC.

The chain combines TRBV28 with TRBJ1-2; TRBD1 matches 9 bases. Losses at the gene ends were 4 bases for V and 8 bases for J; bases not matched to a gene: 5. The germline gives CDR1 MDHEN, CDR2 SYDVKM. The CDR3 has 13 amino acids. The CDR3 loop reads CASSWTGAGGYTF. DNA for the CDR3: TGTGCCAGCAGTTGGACAGGGGCAGGGGGCTACACCTTC.

V gene TRBV4-1 combines with J gene TRBJ1-2; unclear D gene. CDR1 and CDR2 from the germline V gene are MGHRA and YSYEKL. Trimming removed 1 base from V and 2 bases from J, with 17 bases in between. The CDR3 contains 17 residues. CDR3 amino acids: CASSQVTPFPLNYGYTF. In DNA form, the CDR3 reads TGCGCCAGCAGCCAAGTCACGCCGTTCCCTTTAAACTATGGCTACACCTTC.

This clone appeared once. This chain links TRBV27 with TRBJ1-2; D call uncertain. Germline CDR1 is MNHEY and CDR2 is SMNVEV (reference sequence). The germline V and J ends were trimmed by 5 bases and 5 bases, with 12 bases remaining between them. This CDR3 is built from 13 residues. CDR3: CASSPKGGYGYTF. CDR3 DNA: TGTGCCAGCAGTCCTAAGGGAGGGTATGGCTACACCTTC.

In this sample, this clone turned up many times. This rearrangement joins TRBV20-1 to TRBJ2-7; TRBD2 matches at 8 bases. The length of the CDR3 is 11 residues. Losses at the gene ends were 5 bases for V and 8 bases for J; bases not matched to a gene: 5. Per the germline V gene, CDR1 is DFQATT and CDR2 is SNEGSKA (reference sequence). The CDR3 spells CSAQRESKQYF. The CDR3 DNA sequence: TGCAGTGCTCAGCGGGAGTCGAAGCAGTACTTC.

The chain links TRBV25-1 to TRBJ1-1; D ambiguous. This CDR3 is 14 amino acids long. The V end was cut by 3 bases, the J end by 0 bases, with 8 bases between. Germline CDR1 and CDR2: MGHDK and SYGVNS. Here the CDR3 reads CASSDLSMNTEAFF. The CDR3 DNA is TGTGCCAGCAGTGATTTATCTATGAACACTGAAGCTTTCTTT.

The chain links TRBV12-3 or TRBV12-4 to TRBJ2-1, with 8 bases lining up with TRBD2. V was pared by 7 bases and J by 7 bases, with 6 bases of the junction left unmatched. The CDR3 covers 13 residues. CDR3 nucleotides: TGTGCCAGCAAGCGGGGGTTAGGGAATGAGCAGTTCTTC. Translated, it gives CASKRGLGNEQFF.

The chain recombines TRBV28 with TRBJ2-5; D uncertain. Germline loops: CDR1 MDHEN, CDR2 SYDVKM. Trimming left V 7 bases short and J 2 bases short, with 8 bases between. This CDR3 region has 12 residues. CDR3 sequence reads: CASTRHQETQYF. For the CDR3, the DNA is TGTGCCAGCACCAGGCATCAAGAGACCCAGTACTTC.

The J gene is TRBJ2-2, the V gene TRBV9, with D possibly TRBD2 on 6 matching bases. Germline CDR1 reads SGDLS; CDR2 reads YYNGEE. This CDR3 is 15 amino acids long. V was shortened by 3 bases and J by 0 bases, with 9 bases between the two germline ends. In DNA, the CDR3 is TGTGCCAGCAGCGCGGGACTCGCGAACACCGGGGAGCTGTTTTTT. Protein product: CASSAGLANTGELFF. Full variable domain (missing parts from reference TRBV9 and TRBJ2-2): DSGVTQTPKHLITATGQRVTLRCSPRSGDLSVYWYQQSLDQGLQFLIQYYNGEERAKGNILERFSAQQFPDLHSELNLSSLELGDSALYFCASSAGLANTGELFFGEGSRLTVL.

The genes are TRBV6-5 and TRBJ1-5; D unclear. The CDR3 has 14 residues. The germline gives CDR1 MNHEY, CDR2 SVGAGI. Trimming shortened V by 0 bases and J by 0 bases, and 3 bases separated the two germline ends. The CDR3 spells CASSYSISNQPQHF. CDR3 bases: TGTGCCAGCAGTTACTCTATTAGCAATCAGCCCCAGCATTTT.

The V call is TRBV9, the J call TRBJ2-5; D might be TRBD2 (5 bases). Germline V lookup: CDR1 SGDLS, CDR2 YYNGEE. The CDR3 covers 16 residues. V dropped 4 bases and J dropped 2 bases, with 18 bases sitting between them. CDR3 protein: CASSKYRGLLQETQYF. The CDR3 nucleotides are TGTGCCAGCAGCAAATACCGTGGACTCCTTCAAGAGACCCAGTACTTC.

V and J are TRBV7-8 and TRBJ2-2; D is unclear. CDR1 is SGHVS, CDR2 FQNEAQ, per germline. The length of the CDR3 is 15 residues. Trimming took 2 bases from V and 0 from J, leaving 7 bases between them. The CDR3 loop is CASSLWQPNTGELFF. The CDR3 DNA sequence: TGTGCCAGCAGCTTATGGCAGCCGAACACCGGGGAGCTGTTTTTT.

CDR3 in DNA: TGTGCCAGCAGCCAAGTCAGCTCCTACAATGAGCAGTTCTTC. Translating gives CASSQVSSYNEQFF. The J gene is TRBJ2-1, the V gene TRBV3-1 (or the pseudogene TRBV3-2); D remains ambiguous. This CDR3 contains 14 residues. V was shortened by 1 base and J by 0 bases, with 4 bases between the two germline ends. Germline V CDR1 and CDR2: LGHDT, YNNKEL (reference sequence).